The rows below give T cell receptor beta chains drawn from one sample of a study of blood T cell repertoires in COVID-19. Libraries were prepared by immunoSEQ multiplex PCR; TCRdb keeps only in-frame clonotypes and omits some of them. The data contain tens of thousands of clones, 91% of them singletons. Sequencing was performed on peripheral blood. The receptors originated from a woman aged 50 to 65 in a cohort sampled during active COVID-19. Each CDR3 is given with its conserved first and last residue. The D gene is left open where the match is weak. Clone size is not always given. Where it is, it says once, few, many or a class for expanded clones.

abundance	v_gene	d_gene	j_gene	len	CDR3aa	CDR3nt
-	TRBV11-2	TRBD2	TRBJ2-1	16	CASSPITSGLYNEQFF	TGTGCCAGCAGCCCTATCACTAGCGGGCTTTACAATGAGCAGTTCTTC
-	TRBV6-5	-	TRBJ2-5	13	CASVRDTQETQYF	TGTGCCAGCGTCCGGGACACTCAAGAGACCCAGTACTTC
-	TRBV25-1	TRBD1	TRBJ1-3	15	CASSPTGVRGNTIYF	TGTGCCAGCAGTCCGACAGGGGTGCGTGGAAACACCATATATTTT
-	TRBV7-3	TRBD2	TRBJ2-1	15	CASSFSGRGSYEQFF	TGTGCCAGCAGTTTCAGCGGGAGGGGGTCCTATGAGCAGTTCTTC
-	TRBV21-1	-	TRBJ2-1	16	CASSKAQREGYNEQFF	TGTGCCAGCAGCAAAGCGCAGCGGGAGGGATACAATGAGCAGTTCTTC
once	TRBV11-2	TRBD2	TRBJ2-3	16	CASSSLSGGAADTQYF	TGTGCCAGCAGCTCCCTTAGCGGGGGGGCGGCAGATACGCAGTATTTT
-	TRBV19	-	TRBJ1-2	14	CATSPDRTRDGYTF	TGTGCCACTTCCCCAGACCGAACTAGGGATGGCTACACCTTC
-	TRBV10-2	-	TRBJ2-2	13	CASRQANTGELFF	TGCGCCAGCAGACAAGCGAACACCGGGGAGCTGTTTTTT
-	TRBV20-1	-	TRBJ1-4	11	CKVTDNEKLFF	TGCAAGGTGACAGATAATGAAAAACTGTTTTTT
-	TRBV10-3	TRBD2	TRBJ2-7	15	CAISPGTSEVYEQYF	TGTGCCATCAGCCCCGGGACTAGCGAGGTCTACGAGCAGTACTTC
-	TRBV5-1	TRBD2	TRBJ2-1	16	CASSFSPPTGGNEQFF	TGCGCCAGCAGCTTCTCACCACCGACGGGGGGCAATGAGCAGTTCTTC
-	TRBV15	TRBD1	TRBJ1-5	16	CATHAGTGAYNQPQHF	TGTGCCACGCACGCCGGGACAGGGGCCTACAATCAGCCCCAGCATTTT
-	TRBV4-1	TRBD1	TRBJ1-1	16	CATSKGRGQGNTEAFF	TGCGCCACCTCGAAGGGTCGGGGACAGGGGAACACTGAAGCTTTCTTT
-	TRBV4-1	TRBD2	TRBJ2-1	14	CASSQGLAGLEQFF	TGCGCCAGCAGCCAAGGGCTAGCGGGGCTTGAGCAGTTCTTC
-	TRBV9	-	TRBJ2-1	16	CASSERSFSSYNEQFF	TGTGCCAGCAGCGAACGGTCATTTTCGTCCTACAATGAGCAGTTCTTC
-	TRBV5-1	TRBD2	TRBJ2-3	16	CASSPPLAGEADTQYF	TGCGCCAGCAGCCCTCCACTAGCGGGAGAAGCAGATACGCAGTATTTT
once	TRBV3-1/TRBV3-2	-	TRBJ1-4	14	CASSHIGGRYKLFF	TGTGCCAGCAGCCATATCGGGGGGCGGTACAAACTGTTTTTT
-	TRBV5-8	-	TRBJ2-2	16	CASSLAGQGLTGELFF	TGTGCCAGCAGCTTGGCCGGGCAGGGTTTGACCGGGGAGCTGTTTTTT
-	TRBV7-7	TRBD2	TRBJ2-1	15	CASSLALAGTDEQFF	TGTGCTAGCAGCTTAGCGCTAGCGGGGACGGATGAGCAGTTCTTC
few	TRBV11-2	-	TRBJ2-7	15	CASSRRLEQGAEQYF	TGTGCCAGCAGCCGCCGCCTCGAACAGGGCGCCGAGCAGTACTTC
-	TRBV4-2	-	TRBJ2-7	15	CASSQDRVGPYEQYF	TGTGCCAGCAGCCAAGATCGTGTGGGGCCTTACGAGCAGTACTTC
once	TRBV12-3/TRBV12-4	-	TRBJ2-7	13	CASSLGDNYEQYF	TGTGCCAGCAGTTTAGGGGACAACTACGAGCAGTACTTC
-	TRBV27	TRBD1	TRBJ2-7	14	CASRSSGTGYEQYF	TGTGCCAGCAGGTCCTCCGGGACAGGTTACGAGCAGTACTTC
-	TRBV11-3	-	TRBJ1-1	12	CASSLESLEAFF	TGTGCCAGCAGCTTAGAGTCACTTGAAGCTTTCTTT
-	TRBV6-5	TRBD1	TRBJ1-3	15	CASLWTGGSGNTIYF	TGTGCCAGCTTATGGACAGGGGGCTCTGGAAACACCATATATTTT
-	TRBV3-1/TRBV3-2	-	TRBJ1-2	15	CASSSGGVTLYGYTF	TGTGCCAGCAGCTCCGGGGGGGTCACCCTCTATGGCTACACCTTC
-	TRBV28	TRBD1	TRBJ1-6	13	CASSQNRGSPLHF	TGTGCCAGCAGTCAAAACAGGGGTTCACCCCTCCACTTT
-	TRBV10-3	-	TRBJ1-3	16	CAISESRRGERNTIYF	TGTGCCATCAGTGAGTCGAGGAGGGGCGAGAGGAACACCATATATTTT
-	TRBV5-5	-	TRBJ2-7	15	CASSFLGRGAYEQYF	TGTGCCAGCAGCTTCTTAGGCAGGGGCGCCTACGAGCAGTACTTC
-	TRBV5-1	TRBD2	TRBJ2-7	14	CASSAETSGYEQYF	TGCGCCAGCAGCGCTGAGACTAGCGGCTACGAGCAGTACTTC
-	TRBV7-9	TRBD1	TRBJ1-1	12	CASRGTATEAFF	TGTGCCAGCAGGGGGACAGCAACTGAAGCTTTCTTT
-	TRBV6-5	-	TRBJ1-1	14	CASSYFEGNTEAFF	TGTGCCAGCAGTTACTTTGAGGGGAACACTGAAGCTTTCTTT
-	TRBV19	TRBD1	TRBJ2-6	19	CASSIPPGTGYPGANVLTF	TGTGCCAGTAGTATACCACCCGGGACAGGGTACCCTGGGGCCAACGTCCTGACTTTC
-	TRBV13	TRBD1	TRBJ2-7	14	CASSSTGGSYEQYF	TGTGCCAGCAGCTCGACAGGGGGCTCCTACGAGCAGTACTTC
-	TRBV27	TRBD1	TRBJ1-2	13	CASSTGANYGYTF	TGTGCCAGCTCGACAGGGGCGAACTATGGCTACACCTTC
-	TRBV5-4	-	TRBJ2-3	12	CASSTPRETQYF	TGTGCCAGCAGCACCCCAAGGGAGACGCAGTATTTT
-	TRBV6-2/TRBV6-3	-	TRBJ2-7	14	CASSYRGHSHEQYF	TGTGCCAGCAGTTACCGGGGACATAGTCACGAGCAGTACTTC
-	TRBV12-3/TRBV12-4	-	TRBJ2-3	13	CASTKGATDTQYF	TGTGCCAGCACCAAAGGGGCCACAGATACGCAGTATTTT